The clone carrying this TCR beta chain has just a few counts. The sample belongs to a study of blood T cell repertoires in COVID-19. Study context: PBMCs, B-cell-depleted T cells, or T cells were the source of the cDNA or gDNA that made up the material.

Authors' processing steps: The assay estimated nucleated cells by amplifying reference gene primers. TCRdb's table, derived via immunoSEQ multiplex PCR, lists solely in-frame clones and lacks some. V and J calls and clone size are given by that table; D and trimming were obtained from the DNA. Here the sample spans 250,000 or so clones, 85% to 90% being singletons. The V end was cut by 5 bases, the J end by 8 bases, with 12 bases between. In germline, CDR1 is DFQATT, CDR2 SNEGSKA (reference sequence). The CDR3 loop spans 11 amino acids. The chain couples TRBV20-1 to TRBJ1-2; weak D call: TRBD1 (5 bases). Sequenced: peripheral blood. This clonotype was obtained from a woman aged 55-69 years with acute or convalescent COVID-19. CDR3 loop: CSALGTGGYTF. For the CDR3, the DNA is TGCAGTGCTCTGGGCACAGGCGGCTACACCTTC.